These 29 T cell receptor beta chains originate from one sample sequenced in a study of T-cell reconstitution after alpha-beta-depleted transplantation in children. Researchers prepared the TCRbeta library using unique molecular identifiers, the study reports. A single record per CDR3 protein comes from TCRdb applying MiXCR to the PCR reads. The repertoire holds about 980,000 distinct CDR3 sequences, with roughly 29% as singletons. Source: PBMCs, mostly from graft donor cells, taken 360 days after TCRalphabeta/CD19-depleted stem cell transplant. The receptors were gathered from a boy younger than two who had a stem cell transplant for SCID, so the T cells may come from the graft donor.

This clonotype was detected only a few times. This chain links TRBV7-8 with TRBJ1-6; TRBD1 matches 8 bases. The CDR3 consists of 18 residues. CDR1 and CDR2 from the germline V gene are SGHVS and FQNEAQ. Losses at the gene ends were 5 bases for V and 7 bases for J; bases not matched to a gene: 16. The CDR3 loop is CASSGGPDRGGRNSPLHF. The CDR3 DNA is TGTGCCAGCAGCGGGGGCCCTGACAGGGGCGGCAGGAATTCACCCCTCCACTTT.

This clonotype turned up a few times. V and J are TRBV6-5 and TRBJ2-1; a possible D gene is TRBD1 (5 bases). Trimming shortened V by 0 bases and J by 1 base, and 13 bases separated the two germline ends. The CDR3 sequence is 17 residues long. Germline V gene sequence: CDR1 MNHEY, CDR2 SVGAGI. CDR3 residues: CASSYSRRTSSYNEQFF. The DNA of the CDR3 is TGTGCCAGCAGTTACTCGCGACGGACATCTTCCTACAATGAGCAGTTCTTC.

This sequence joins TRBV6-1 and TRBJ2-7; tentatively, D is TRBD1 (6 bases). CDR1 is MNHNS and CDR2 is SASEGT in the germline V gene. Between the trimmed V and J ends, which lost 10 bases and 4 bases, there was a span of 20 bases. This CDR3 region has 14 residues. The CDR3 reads CATLSGTRGYEQYF. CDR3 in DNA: TGTGCCACCCTCTCCGGGACAAGGGGGTACGAGCAGTACTTC.

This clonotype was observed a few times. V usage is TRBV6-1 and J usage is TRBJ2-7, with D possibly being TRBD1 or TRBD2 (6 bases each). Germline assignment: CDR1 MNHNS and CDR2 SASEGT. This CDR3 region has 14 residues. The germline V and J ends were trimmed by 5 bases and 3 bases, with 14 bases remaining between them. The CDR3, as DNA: TGTGCCAGCAGTCCTAGGGGGGTAAGCTACGAGCAGTACTTC. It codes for CASSPRGVSYEQYF.

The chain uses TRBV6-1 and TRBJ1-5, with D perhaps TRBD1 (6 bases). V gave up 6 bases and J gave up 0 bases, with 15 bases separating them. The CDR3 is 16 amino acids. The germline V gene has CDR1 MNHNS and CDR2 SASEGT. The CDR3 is CASRPSGEYSNQPQHF. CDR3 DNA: TGTGCCAGCAGACCCTCAGGGGAGTATAGCAATCAGCCCCAGCATTTT.

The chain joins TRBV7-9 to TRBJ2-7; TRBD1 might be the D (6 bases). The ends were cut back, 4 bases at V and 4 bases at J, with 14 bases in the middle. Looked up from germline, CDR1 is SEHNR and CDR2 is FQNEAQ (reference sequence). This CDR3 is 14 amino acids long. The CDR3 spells CASSSEDSLYEQYF. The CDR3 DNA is TGTGCCAGCAGCTCCGAGGACAGTCTGTACGAGCAGTACTTC.

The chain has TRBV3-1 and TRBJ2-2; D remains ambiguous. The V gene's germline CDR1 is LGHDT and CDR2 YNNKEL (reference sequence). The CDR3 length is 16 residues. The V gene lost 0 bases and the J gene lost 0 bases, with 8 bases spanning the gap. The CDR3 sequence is CASSQDLIANTGELFF. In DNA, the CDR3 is TGTGCCAGCAGCCAAGATTTGATTGCGAACACCGGGGAGCTGTTTTTT.

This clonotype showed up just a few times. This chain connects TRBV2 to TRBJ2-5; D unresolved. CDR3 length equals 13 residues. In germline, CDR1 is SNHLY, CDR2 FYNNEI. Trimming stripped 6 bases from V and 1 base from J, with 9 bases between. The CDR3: CASRFGRQETQYF. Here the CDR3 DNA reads TGTGCCAGCAGATTCGGACGCCAAGAGACCCAGTACTTC.

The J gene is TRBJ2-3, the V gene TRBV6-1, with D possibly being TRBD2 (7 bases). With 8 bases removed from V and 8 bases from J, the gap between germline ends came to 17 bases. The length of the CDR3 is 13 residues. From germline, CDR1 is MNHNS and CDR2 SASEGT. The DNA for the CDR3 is TGTGCCAGCCGGGGGGCCCCAGGGTTTACGCAGTATTTT. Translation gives CASRGAPGFTQYF.

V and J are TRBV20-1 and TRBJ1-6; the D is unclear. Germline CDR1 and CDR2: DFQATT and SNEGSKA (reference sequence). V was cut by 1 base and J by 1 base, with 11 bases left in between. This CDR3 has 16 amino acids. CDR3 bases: TGCAGTGCTAGAGTATCTGGGAAGTCCTATAATTCACCCCTCCACTTT. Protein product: CSARVSGKSYNSPLHF.

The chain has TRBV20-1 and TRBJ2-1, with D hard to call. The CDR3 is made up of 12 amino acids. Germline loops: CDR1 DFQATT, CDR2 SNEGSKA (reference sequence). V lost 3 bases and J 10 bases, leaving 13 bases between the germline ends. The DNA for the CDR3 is TGCAGTGCTAGGGGCACCAATTACGAGCAGTTCTTC. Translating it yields CSARGTNYEQFF.

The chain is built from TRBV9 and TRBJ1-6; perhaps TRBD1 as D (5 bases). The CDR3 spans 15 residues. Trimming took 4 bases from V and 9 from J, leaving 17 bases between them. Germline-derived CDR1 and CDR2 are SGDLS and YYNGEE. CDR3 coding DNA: TGTGCCAGCAGCCCCTCCCCGGGACCGAGTTCACCCCTCCACTTT. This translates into CASSPSPGPSSPLHF. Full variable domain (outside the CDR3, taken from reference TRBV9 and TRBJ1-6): DSGVTQTPKHLITATGQRVTLRCSPRSGDLSVYWYQQSLDQGLQFLIQYYNGEERAKGNILERFSAQQFPDLHSELNLSSLELGDSALYFCASSPSPGPSSPLHFGNGTRLTVT.

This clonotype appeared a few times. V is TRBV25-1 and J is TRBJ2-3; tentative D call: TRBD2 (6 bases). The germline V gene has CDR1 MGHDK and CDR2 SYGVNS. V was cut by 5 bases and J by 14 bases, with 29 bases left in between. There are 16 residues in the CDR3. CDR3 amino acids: CASSPGRFCPLLTWYF. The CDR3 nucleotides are TGTGCCAGCAGTCCGGGGAGGTTTTGCCCCCTTTTAACGTGGTATTTT.

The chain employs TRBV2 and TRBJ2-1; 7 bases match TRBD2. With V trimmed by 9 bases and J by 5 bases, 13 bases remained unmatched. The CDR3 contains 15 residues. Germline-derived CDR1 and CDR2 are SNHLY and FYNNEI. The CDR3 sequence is CARRAERGTHNEQFF. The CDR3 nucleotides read TGTGCCAGGAGGGCAGAGCGGGGCACCCACAATGAGCAGTTCTTC.

For the CDR3, the DNA is TGCGCCAGCAGCCACTTAGGATGGCTCGAGGCCGGGGAGCTGTTTTTT. Translation gives CASSHLGWLEAGELFF. The chain links TRBV4-1 to TRBJ2-2, with D unclear. CDR3 length: 16 residues. The germline V and J ends were trimmed by 3 bases and 6 bases, with 17 bases remaining between them. Looked up from germline, CDR1 is MGHRA and CDR2 is YSYEKL.

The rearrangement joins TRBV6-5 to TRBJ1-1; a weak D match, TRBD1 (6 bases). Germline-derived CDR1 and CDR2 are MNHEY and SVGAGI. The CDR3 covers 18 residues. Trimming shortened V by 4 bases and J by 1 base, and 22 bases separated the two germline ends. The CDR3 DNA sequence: TGTGCCAGCAGTTGGTCACAGGGTATCCGAGGTGGGAACACTGAAGCTTTCTTT. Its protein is CASSWSQGIRGGNTEAFF.

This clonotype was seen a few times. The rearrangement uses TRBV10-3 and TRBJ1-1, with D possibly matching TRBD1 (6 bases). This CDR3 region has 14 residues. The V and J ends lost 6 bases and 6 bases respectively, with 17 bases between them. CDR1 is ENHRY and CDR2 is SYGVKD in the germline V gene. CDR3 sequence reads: CAIRDPGEAAEAFF. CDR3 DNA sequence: TGTGCCATCAGGGATCCAGGGGAAGCGGCTGAAGCTTTCTTT.

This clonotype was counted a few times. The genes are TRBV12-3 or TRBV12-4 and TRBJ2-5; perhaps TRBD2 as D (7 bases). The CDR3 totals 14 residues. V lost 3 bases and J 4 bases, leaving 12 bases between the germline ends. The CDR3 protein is CASSFSGGLETQYF. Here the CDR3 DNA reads TGTGCCAGCAGTTTTTCGGGGGGCTTAGAGACCCAGTACTTC.

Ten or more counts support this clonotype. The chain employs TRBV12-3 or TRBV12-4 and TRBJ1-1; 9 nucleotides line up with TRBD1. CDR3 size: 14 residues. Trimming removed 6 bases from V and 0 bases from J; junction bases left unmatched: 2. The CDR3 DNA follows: TGTGCCAGCAGCAGACAGGGGGTGAACACTGAAGCTTTCTTT. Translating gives CASSRQGVNTEAFF.

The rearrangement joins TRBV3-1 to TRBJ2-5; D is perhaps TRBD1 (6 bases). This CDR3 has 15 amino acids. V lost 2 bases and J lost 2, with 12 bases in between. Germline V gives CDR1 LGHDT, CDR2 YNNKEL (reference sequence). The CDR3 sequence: CASSQWDIRQETQYF. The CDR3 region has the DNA TGTGCCAGCAGCCAATGGGACATACGACAAGAGACCCAGTACTTC.

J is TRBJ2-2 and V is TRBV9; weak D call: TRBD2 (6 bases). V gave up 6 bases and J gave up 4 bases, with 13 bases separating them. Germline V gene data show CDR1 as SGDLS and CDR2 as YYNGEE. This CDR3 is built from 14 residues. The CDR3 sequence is CASTLGGTTGELFF. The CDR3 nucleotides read TGTGCCAGCACCCTTGGAGGGACCACCGGGGAGCTGTTTTTT.

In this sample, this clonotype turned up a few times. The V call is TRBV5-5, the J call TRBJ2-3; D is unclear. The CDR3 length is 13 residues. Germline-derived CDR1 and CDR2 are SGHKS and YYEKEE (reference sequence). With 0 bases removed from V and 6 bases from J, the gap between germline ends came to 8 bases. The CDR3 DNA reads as TGTGCCAGCAGCTTGGACTTCGGGGATACGCAGTATTTT. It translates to CASSLDFGDTQYF.

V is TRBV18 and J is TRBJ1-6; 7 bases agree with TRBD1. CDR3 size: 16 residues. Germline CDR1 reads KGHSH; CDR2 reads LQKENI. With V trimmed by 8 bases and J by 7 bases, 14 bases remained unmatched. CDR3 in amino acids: CASTTRTGMENSPLHF. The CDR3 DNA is TGTGCCAGCACAACCCGGACAGGAATGGAGAATTCACCCCTCCACTTT.

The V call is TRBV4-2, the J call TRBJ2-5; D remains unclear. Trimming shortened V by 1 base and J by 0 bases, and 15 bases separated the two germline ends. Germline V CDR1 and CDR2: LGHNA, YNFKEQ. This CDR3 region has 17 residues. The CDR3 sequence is CASSQAAAAGHQETQYF. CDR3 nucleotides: TGTGCCAGCAGCCAAGCGGCGGCGGCAGGCCACCAAGAGACCCAGTACTTC.

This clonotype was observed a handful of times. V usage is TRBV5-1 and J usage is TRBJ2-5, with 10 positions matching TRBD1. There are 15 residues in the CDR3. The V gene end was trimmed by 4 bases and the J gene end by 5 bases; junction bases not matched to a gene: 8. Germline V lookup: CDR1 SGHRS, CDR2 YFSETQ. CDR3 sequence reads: CASSPGQGLRETQYF. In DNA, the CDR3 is TGCGCCAGCAGCCCGGGACAGGGGTTGAGGGAGACCCAGTACTTC.

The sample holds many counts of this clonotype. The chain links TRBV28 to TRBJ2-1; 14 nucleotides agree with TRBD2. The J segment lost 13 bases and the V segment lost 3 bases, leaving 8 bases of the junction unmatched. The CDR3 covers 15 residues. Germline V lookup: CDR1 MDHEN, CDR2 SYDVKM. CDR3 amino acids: CASSFGLAGGGYQFF. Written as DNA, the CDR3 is TGTGCCAGCAGTTTTGGACTAGCGGGGGGTGGCTATCAGTTCTTC.

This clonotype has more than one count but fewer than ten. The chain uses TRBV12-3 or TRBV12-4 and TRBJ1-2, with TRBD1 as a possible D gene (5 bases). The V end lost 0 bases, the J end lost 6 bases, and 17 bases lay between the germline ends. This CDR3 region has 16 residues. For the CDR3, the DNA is TGTGCCAGCAGTTTAGCTTCGACCGGGGCAGAAAATGGCTACACCTTC. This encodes CASSLASTGAENGYTF.

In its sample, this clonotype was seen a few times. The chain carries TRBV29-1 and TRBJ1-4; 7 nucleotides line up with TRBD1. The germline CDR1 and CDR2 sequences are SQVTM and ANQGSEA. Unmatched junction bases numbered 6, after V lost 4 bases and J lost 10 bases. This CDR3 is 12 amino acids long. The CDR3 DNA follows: TGCAGCGTTGTCGCAGGGGGTGGAAAACTGTTTTTT. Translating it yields CSVVAGGGKLFF.

The CDR3 here is CASSQTSGGQETQYF. In nucleotides, the CDR3 is TGTGCCAGCAGTCAAACTAGCGGGGGCCAAGAGACCCAGTACTTC. The chain carries TRBV27 and TRBJ2-5, with TRBD2 matching 11 bases. The trim removed 5 bases at V and 1 base at J, leaving 3 bases unmatched. Germline V lookup: CDR1 MNHEY, CDR2 SMNVEV (reference sequence). The CDR3 length is 15 residues.